Listed below are T cell receptor beta chains from one sample, sequenced in a study of a mutant IDH1 vaccine in newly diagnosed glioma. Only in-frame clones appear in the TCRdb table, and some are missing; sequencing was by immunoSEQ multiplex PCR. Among under 55,000 clones, roughly nine tenths were seen once, and the ten largest hold approximately 2.5%. These receptors are not linked to any known antigen. Here the sequenced sample was PBMCs, taken from a glioma patient whose treatment included an IDH1 peptide vaccine. The receptor source for this set is a middle-aged man with glioma. CDR3s include the opening cysteine and the closing phenylalanine or tryptophan. The order of the fields is J gene, D gene, clone size, V gene, CDR3 DNA, CDR3 protein. D genes are given only for firm matches. Size values are once, few and many counts, or a class for expanded clones, and some rows have none.

TRBJ2-3	.	.	TRBV5-4	TGTGCCAGCAGCTTGGGGGGGAGGCGACATGCGGATACGCAGTATTTT	CASSLGGRRHADTQYF
TRBJ2-1	TRBD1	once	TRBV9	TGTGCCAGCACATCCCGGGACAGGCGACGCGATGAGCAGTTCTTC	CASTSRDRRRDEQFF
TRBJ1-5	.	.	TRBV19	TGTGCCAGTAGTTCCGGGGGACTGCACTATAATCAGCCCCAGCATTTT	CASSSGGLHYNQPQHF
TRBJ1-1	.	.	TRBV7-9	TGTGCCAGCAGCCGTGAACAGGGCTTTGAAGCTTTCTTT	CASSREQGFEAFF
TRBJ1-4	.	.	TRBV15	TGTGCCACCAGCAGAGGGGGCGGAGGAAATGAAAAACTGTTTTTT	CATSRGGGGNEKLFF
TRBJ2-7	TRBD1	once	TRBV10-3	TGTGCCATCAGCCCCCTGGGCCAGGGGGCCCACGAGCAGTACTTC	CAISPLGQGAHEQYF
TRBJ1-2	TRBD1	.	TRBV6-5	TGTGCCAGCAGCAGATCCTCCGGGACAGGGGCCAGCTACACCTTC	CASSRSSGTGASYTF
TRBJ1-1	TRBD1	few	TRBV5-1	TGCGCCAGCAGCTTGGCTCTAGGGGGCGGTCTTACTGAAGCTTTCTTT	CASSLALGGGLTEAFF
TRBJ2-1	TRBD1	.	TRBV5-1	TGCGCCAGCAGCCCCCCCAGGGGGTCCTACAATGAGCAGTTCTTC	CASSPPRGSYNEQFF
TRBJ2-2	.	.	TRBV4-2	TGTGCCAGCAGCCAGACACGCGGGGAGCTGTTTTTT	CASSQTRGELFF
TRBJ1-6	.	.	TRBV10-1	TGCGCCAGCAGTGAGTCGCGGGATTCACCCCTCCACTTT	CASSESRDSPLHF
TRBJ2-3	TRBD2	.	TRBV9	TGTGCCAGCAGCGTAGATCCAGCGGGGATAACAGATACGCAGTATTTT	CASSVDPAGITDTQYF
TRBJ1-5	TRBD1	.	TRBV7-8	TGTGCCAGCAGCATTGCTACAGGGGCCATGGAGCCCCAGCATTTT	CASSIATGAMEPQHF
TRBJ1-1	.	.	TRBV11-2	TGTGCCAGCAGCCCCCGGGGCCTTTTCACTGAAGCTTTCTTT	CASSPRGLFTEAFF
TRBJ1-1	.	.	TRBV28	TGTGCCAGCAGTTTCCGGAACACTGAAGCTTTCTTT	CASSFRNTEAFF
TRBJ1-2	TRBD1	.	TRBV7-9	TGTGCCAGCAGCCCAAGGACAGGTATCTATGGCTACACCTTC	CASSPRTGIYGYTF
TRBJ2-4	TRBD2	.	TRBV10-2	TGCGCCAGCAGTTTCGGGAGGCGGTCCCCAATCCACATTCAGTACTTC	CASSFGRRSPIHIQYF
TRBJ2-2	TRBD1	few	TRBV25-1	TGTGCCAGCAGTGTTTCCGGGACAGAGAACACCGGGGAGCTGTTTTTT	CASSVSGTENTGELFF
TRBJ1-5	.	.	TRBV25-1	TGTGCCAGCAGTGAGACCGGTCAGCCCCAGCATTTT	CASSETGQPQHF
TRBJ1-2	.	.	TRBV5-8	TGTGCCAGCAGCTTAACAGGGATAGACTATGGCTACACCTTC	CASSLTGIDYGYTF
TRBJ2-1	.	.	TRBV2	TGTGCCAGCCAGTCAGAACGTCACAATGAGCAGTTCTTC	CASQSERHNEQFF
TRBJ2-7	TRBD1	.	TRBV5-1	TGCGCCAGCAGCTCAACTTTTACAGGGGGAAAGAGTTACGAGCAGTACTTC	CASSSTFTGGKSYEQYF
TRBJ2-1	.	once	TRBV4-1	TGCGCCAGCAGCCAAGTGTTCAGGGACTCCTACAATGAGCAGTTCTTC	CASSQVFRDSYNEQFF
TRBJ2-3	TRBD1	.	TRBV29-1	TGCAGCGCGCAGGGGGCCGATACGCAGTATTTT	CSAQGADTQYF
TRBJ2-7	.	.	TRBV28	TGTGCCAGCAGCCGTACCGGGACGTCCTACGAGCAGTACTTC	CASSRTGTSYEQYF
TRBJ2-5	.	.	TRBV7-2	TGTGCCAGCAGCAAGACTGTTAATCAAGAGACCCAGTACTTC	CASSKTVNQETQYF
TRBJ2-6	.	.	TRBV6-1	TGTGCCAGCAGTGAAACACTCTCTGGGGCCAACGTCCTGACTTTC	CASSETLSGANVLTF
TRBJ1-4	.	.	TRBV15	TGTGCCACCAGCATGTCAGGGTCGCGGACTGAAAAACTGTTTTTT	CATSMSGSRTEKLFF
TRBJ1-2	.	.	TRBV5-4	TGTGCCATGGGGGGGGTCGATGGCTACACCTTC	CAMGGVDGYTF
TRBJ2-1	.	.	TRBV11-2	TGTGCCAGCAGCCCCGTCTACAATGAGCAGTTCTTC	CASSPVYNEQFF
TRBJ2-1	TRBD1	.	TRBV14	TGTGCCAGCAGCCAAGCCTCTGGGACAGGGGACCACAATGAGCAGTTCTTC	CASSQASGTGDHNEQFF
TRBJ1-2	.	few	TRBV7-9	TGTGCCAGCAGCTCAGTTAGGGGGAGTCCTCCCTATGGCTACACCTTC	CASSSVRGSPPYGYTF
TRBJ1-1	.	.	TRBV10-1	TGCGCCAGCAGAATGACAGGGAACACTGAAGCTTTCTTT	CASRMTGNTEAFF
TRBJ2-7	TRBD2	.	TRBV27	TGTGCCAGCAGTTTAGGGCTAACTAGCGTACCCTACGAGCAGTACTTC	CASSLGLTSVPYEQYF
TRBJ1-5	.	.	TRBV7-9	TGTGCCAGCAGTCCGGGGAGGGGCAATCAGCCCCAGCATTTT	CASSPGRGNQPQHF
TRBJ2-7	TRBD2	.	TRBV2	TGTGCCAGCATACCTTCCCCTTTTAGCGGGAGGACCTACGAGCAGTACTTC	CASIPSPFSGRTYEQYF
TRBJ1-5	TRBD1	.	TRBV7-9	TGTGCCAGCAGCAGCGGGACAGGGGAATTTCAGCCCCAGCATTTT	CASSSGTGEFQPQHF
TRBJ2-7	TRBD2	.	TRBV30	TGTGCCTGGAGTGAAGCGGGAGAAGGGTACGAGCAGTACTTC	CAWSEAGEGYEQYF
TRBJ1-1	.	.	TRBV7-2	TGTGCCAGCAGCAAAGGACAGCGGGGGACTGAAGCTTTCTTT	CASSKGQRGTEAFF
TRBJ1-3	TRBD1	.	TRBV27	TGTGCCAGCAGCCCGACAGGGTTGGCCTCTGGAAACACCATATATTTT	CASSPTGLASGNTIYF
TRBJ1-4	.	.	TRBV18	TGTGCCAGCTCACCAGGGCCGGCTGCAACTAATGAAAAACTGTTTTTT	CASSPGPAATNEKLFF
TRBJ1-5	.	.	TRBV30	TGTGCCTGGAATTTACGGGGGCGTAATCAGCCCCAGCATTTT	CAWNLRGRNQPQHF
TRBJ1-2	.	.	TRBV19	TGTGCCAGTAGTATGAGGGACGGCTATGGCTACACCTTC	CASSMRDGYGYTF
TRBJ2-1	.	.	TRBV5-1	TGCGCCAGCAGCTTGAGGCAGCACAATGAGCAGTTCTTC	CASSLRQHNEQFF
TRBJ2-5	.	.	TRBV28	TGTGCCAGCAGTTCAACATACCGGGACCATAGTTGGGAGACCCAGTACTTC	CASSSTYRDHSWETQYF
TRBJ2-1	.	.	TRBV5-1	TGCGCCAGCACTTACGAGAGAGGTTACAATGAGCAGTTCTTC	CASTYERGYNEQFF
TRBJ2-7	.	.	TRBV28	TGTGCCAGCAGTTTATGGGAAGCGCCCTACGAGCAGTACTTC	CASSLWEAPYEQYF
TRBJ2-3	.	once	TRBV9	TGTGCCAGCAGCGTAGTAGGGGGCGAACTAGCGTCCCGCACAGATACGCAGTATTTT	CASSVVGGELASRTDTQYF